This T cell receptor (beta chain) was identified during a study of tumor and adjacent non-tumor tissue in lung cancer. Study-level information: Histology: about twelve adenocarcinoma, a couple of squamous cell carcinoma, 1 small cell lung cancer. Each sample yielded around 4.2 million productive TCRbeta reads on average. Study outcomes and limitations: Shorter survival was associated with higher TCR diversity in tumors.

RNA was extracted from bulk tissue without any cell sorting. This non-tumor lung sample came from over 3 cm beyond the tumor edge. Between August and November 2014, newly diagnosed, chemotherapy-naive lung cancer patients underwent thoracic surgery in China. Concerning this clonotype: Its target is not known. This may arise from a read error, as a much more abundant clone is one base away.

Three rounds of nested PCR, following a modified ARM-PCR protocol, produced the TCRbeta library. Via MiXCR, TCRdb re-called the multiplex PCR reads, giving one row per CDR3 protein. This table holds 60,000 to 90,000 distinct CDR3 sequences, nearly 70% found once. V was cut by 8 bases and J by 2 bases, with 12 bases left in between. In germline, CDR1 is MNHEY, CDR2 SVGEGT. The CDR3 totals 13 residues. Sequencing was carried out using distant non-tumor lung tissue. This clonotype was obtained from a woman between 50 and 59 years old with non-small cell lung cancer. The chain recombines TRBV6-2 or TRBV6-3 with TRBJ2-5; D is unresolved. CDR3 nucleotide sequence: TGTGCCAGCGCTTGTCGTCCGCAAGAGACCCAGTACTTC. It yields the protein CASACRPQETQYF.